This T cell receptor (beta chain) was recorded in a study of cytomegalovirus exposure and HLA in healthy donors. Whole-study findings and limits: The number of N-insertions in an Asian-associated ancestry cluster was reportedly below the roughly 700-donor mean in a later analysis.

All the people who gave samples were healthy bone marrow donors. Donors were ostensibly healthy at sampling, although undocumented immune exposures were probable. Trimming cost V 4 bases and J 0 bases, with 20 bases left between them. This CDR3 has 18 residues. Germline assignment: CDR1 SGHDT and CDR2 YYEEEE. On this clone: Its antigen is as yet unknown.

60 Vbeta and 13 Jbeta primers were used in PCR. TCRdb's copy holds only in-frame clones and misses some; the assay was immunoSEQ multiplex PCR. This table has 100,000 to 150,000 clones, roughly four fifths appearing once. This TCR was recovered from a woman between 50 and 59 years old in good health and CMV-seropositive. The sample taken for sequencing was PBMCs. This rearrangement joins TRBV5-6 to TRBJ1-3; maybe TRBD1 (6 bases). The CDR3 loop reads CASSPRQARLSSGNTIYF. DNA of the CDR3: TGTGCCAGCAGCCCCCGACAGGCAAGACTGAGCTCTGGAAACACCATATATTTT.